The 2 T cell receptor beta chains given below trace back to one sample, sequenced in a study of identifying expanded T cells in peripheral blood (dated 2019 in TCRdb). Libraries were made using the immunoSEQ multiplex PCR assay. The immuneACCESS repertoire file appears here via TCRdb, limited to in-frame rearrangements. These files lack a portion of the clones; in checked studies, under half of the deficit traces to unresolved V genes, and the cause of the others is not known. The sample profile shows 100,000 to 150,000 clones; about 86% of them were found once. The top ten constitute more than 7% of the sample. The specimen sequenced was blood. Receptors originate from a person aged 18 to 75 in good health.

The chain carries TRBV11-2 and TRBJ2-3; the match to TRBD2 covers 9 bases. The V segment lost 5 bases and the J segment 6 bases; nucleotides outside the gene matches: 9. The CDR3 is made up of 15 amino acids. Germline assignment: CDR1 SGHAT and CDR2 FQNNGV. Here the CDR3 DNA reads TGTGCCAGCAGCCGACTAGCGGAGGTAGGGGATACGCAGTATTTT. Its translation: CASSRLAEVGDTQYF. Full variable domain (rest looked up from reference TRBV11-2 and TRBJ2-3): EAGVAQSPRYKIIEKRQSVAFWCNPISGHATLYWYQQILGQGPKLLIQFQNNGVVDDSQLPKDRFSAERLKGVDSTLKIQPAKLEDSAVYLCASSRLAEVGDTQYFGPGTRLTVL.

The gene calls are TRBV10-3 and TRBJ2-5; D is ambiguous. From germline, CDR1 is ENHRY and CDR2 SYGVKD. The CDR3 loop spans 12 amino acids. V lost 3 bases, J lost 5 bases, and 7 bases lay in between. Written as DNA, the CDR3 is TGTGCCATCAGTGAACCCGGCGAGACCCAGTACTTC. Encoded protein: CAISEPGETQYF.